The rows below give T cell receptor beta chains drawn from one sample of a study of cytomegalovirus exposure and HLA in healthy donors. Repertoires were generated with immunoSEQ multiplex PCR, while TCRdb's copy carries only in-frame clones and drops some. The data contain some 140,000 clones, roughly 90% of them seen just once; the ten biggest clones take up roughly 3%. Material: PBMCs. The receptors here all came from a man aged 18 to 29 in good health and CMV-seronegative. Each CDR3 is given with its conserved first and last residue. Each record gives: V gene, D gene, J gene, clone size, CDR3 DNA, CDR3 protein. D genes are given only for firm matches. For some rows the clone size is stated as once, few or many, or as a class when expanded; others skip it.

V gene: TRBV5-1
D gene: .
J gene: TRBJ1-3
clone size: .
CDR3 DNA: TGCGCCAGCAGCTTGGCGTTCTCAGGGATCGCTGGAAACACCATATATTTT
CDR3 protein: CASSLAFSGIAGNTIYF

V gene: TRBV30
D gene: .
J gene: TRBJ2-7
clone size: .
CDR3 DNA: TGTGCCTGGAGTGTCGGGGGATACGAGCAGTACTTC
CDR3 protein: CAWSVGGYEQYF

V gene: TRBV13
D gene: .
J gene: TRBJ1-2
clone size: .
CDR3 DNA: TGTGCCAGCAGCCAAGGGGGTCCCAACTATGGCTACACCTTC
CDR3 protein: CASSQGGPNYGYTF

V gene: TRBV15
D gene: TRBD1
J gene: TRBJ2-3
clone size: .
CDR3 DNA: TGTGCCACCAGCAGAGGGGGGGACAGGGACCCAGATACGCAGTATTTT
CDR3 protein: CATSRGGDRDPDTQYF

V gene: TRBV4-1
D gene: .
J gene: TRBJ2-2
clone size: .
CDR3 DNA: TGCGCCAGCAGCCGTGTATTCGGAGGGACGAACACCGGGGAGCTGTTTTTT
CDR3 protein: CASSRVFGGTNTGELFF

V gene: TRBV7-9
D gene: .
J gene: TRBJ2-2
clone size: .
CDR3 DNA: TGTGCCAGCAGCTTCCCAGGACGGGAAAAGGCCGGGGAGCTGTTTTTT
CDR3 protein: CASSFPGREKAGELFF

V gene: TRBV20-1
D gene: .
J gene: TRBJ2-5
clone size: .
CDR3 DNA: TGCAGCGGCGGAGCACAAGAGACCCAGTACTTC
CDR3 protein: CSGGAQETQYF

V gene: TRBV11-2
D gene: .
J gene: TRBJ2-7
clone size: .
CDR3 DNA: TGTGCCAGCAGCTTAGGTCCCGGGTTCGAGCAGTACTTC
CDR3 protein: CASSLGPGFEQYF

V gene: TRBV6-5
D gene: TRBD1
J gene: TRBJ1-6
clone size: .
CDR3 DNA: TGTGCCAGCACTCTGGGACAGGTGAATTCACCCCTCCACTTT
CDR3 protein: CASTLGQVNSPLHF

V gene: TRBV27
D gene: .
J gene: TRBJ2-3
clone size: .
CDR3 DNA: TGTGCCAGCAGCCGGAGCTGGAGCACAGATACGCAGTATTTT
CDR3 protein: CASSRSWSTDTQYF

V gene: TRBV18
D gene: .
J gene: TRBJ1-5
clone size: .
CDR3 DNA: TGTGCCAGCTCACCCTCGCCAACAGGGAGCAATCAGCCCCAGCATTTT
CDR3 protein: CASSPSPTGSNQPQHF

V gene: TRBV10-2
D gene: TRBD2
J gene: TRBJ2-1
clone size: .
CDR3 DNA: TGCGCCATAGCTCCTAGCGGGAGTAATGAGCAGTTCTTC
CDR3 protein: CAIAPSGSNEQFF

V gene: TRBV5-1
D gene: TRBD2
J gene: TRBJ2-3
clone size: .
CDR3 DNA: TGCGCCAGCAGCCCCTGGACTAGCGGGGGGGCAAAAGATACGCAGTATTTT
CDR3 protein: CASSPWTSGGAKDTQYF

V gene: TRBV5-1
D gene: .
J gene: TRBJ1-2
clone size: .
CDR3 DNA: TGCGCCAGCAGCCCTAATACGGGGTCGACGGCCGGCTACACCTTC
CDR3 protein: CASSPNTGSTAGYTF

V gene: TRBV5-1
D gene: TRBD2
J gene: TRBJ2-5
clone size: .
CDR3 DNA: TGCGCCAGCAGCTTGGGTCTAGCGGACCAAGAGACCCAGTACTTC
CDR3 protein: CASSLGLADQETQYF

V gene: TRBV2
D gene: .
J gene: TRBJ2-3
clone size: .
CDR3 DNA: TGTGCCAGCAGTGTGGTAGGGGCTGCAGATACGCAGTATTTT
CDR3 protein: CASSVVGAADTQYF

V gene: TRBV6-1
D gene: TRBD1
J gene: TRBJ1-1
clone size: few
CDR3 DNA: TGTGCCAGCAGGCTCACAGGGGTTACTGAAGCTTTCTTT
CDR3 protein: CASRLTGVTEAFF

V gene: TRBV7-9
D gene: TRBD1
J gene: TRBJ1-2
clone size: .
CDR3 DNA: TGTGCCAGCAGGTCCGTAGGGGGCGACTATGGCTACACCTTC
CDR3 protein: CASRSVGGDYGYTF

V gene: TRBV2
D gene: .
J gene: TRBJ2-7
clone size: .
CDR3 DNA: TGTGCCAGCACCGGCGACTCGGACCTCCCGACTAACGAGCAATACTTC
CDR3 protein: CASTGDSDLPTNEQYF

V gene: TRBV19
D gene: .
J gene: TRBJ1-5
clone size: .
CDR3 DNA: TGTGCCAGTAGTTTTGGCAAGAGGGAGCAGCCCCAGCATTTT
CDR3 protein: CASSFGKREQPQHF

V gene: TRBV19
D gene: TRBD1
J gene: TRBJ2-3
clone size: .
CDR3 DNA: TGTGCCAGTAGTCCGGGACAGGTGCAGGGGGATACGCAGTATTTT
CDR3 protein: CASSPGQVQGDTQYF

V gene: TRBV19
D gene: TRBD1
J gene: TRBJ1-2
clone size: .
CDR3 DNA: TGTGCCAGTACCAATGGGGACAGTCGAGGCTATGGCTACACCTTC
CDR3 protein: CASTNGDSRGYGYTF

V gene: TRBV4-1
D gene: TRBD1
J gene: TRBJ1-6
clone size: few
CDR3 DNA: TGCGCCAGCAGCCAACCGGACAGGGACTATAATTCACCCCTCCACTTT
CDR3 protein: CASSQPDRDYNSPLHF

V gene: TRBV10-3
D gene: .
J gene: TRBJ1-5
clone size: .
CDR3 DNA: TGTGCCATCAGCCCAGGGCCGGGCAATCAGCCCCAGCATTTT
CDR3 protein: CAISPGPGNQPQHF

V gene: TRBV7-2
D gene: .
J gene: TRBJ1-5
clone size: .
CDR3 DNA: TGTGCCAGCAGCTTAGTACAGAATCAGCCCCAGCATTTT
CDR3 protein: CASSLVQNQPQHF

V gene: TRBV4-1
D gene: .
J gene: TRBJ1-5
clone size: once
CDR3 DNA: TGCGCCAGCAGCCAAGGGTCGGGGGGGCCGGTGAGCAATCAGCCCCAGCATTTT
CDR3 protein: CASSQGSGGPVSNQPQHF

V gene: TRBV13
D gene: TRBD2
J gene: TRBJ2-7
clone size: .
CDR3 DNA: TGTGCCAGCAGCTTTCGGACTAGCGCCCTTTACGAGCAGTACTTC
CDR3 protein: CASSFRTSALYEQYF

V gene: TRBV7-2
D gene: TRBD2
J gene: TRBJ2-3
clone size: .
CDR3 DNA: TGTGCCAGCAGCGAAGCTCGGCCTAGCGGGGCAGCAGATACGCAGTATTTT
CDR3 protein: CASSEARPSGAADTQYF

V gene: TRBV18
D gene: .
J gene: TRBJ1-6
clone size: few
CDR3 DNA: TGTGCCAGCTCACCCAGGTCGGGGGAACTCCTCCACTTT
CDR3 protein: CASSPRSGELLHF

V gene: TRBV5-4
D gene: .
J gene: TRBJ2-3
clone size: .
CDR3 DNA: TGTGCCAGCAGCTTGGGCTCGGGGGGCTATGGCACAGATACGCAGTATTTT
CDR3 protein: CASSLGSGGYGTDTQYF

V gene: TRBV6-4
D gene: TRBD1
J gene: TRBJ2-1
clone size: medium-sized
CDR3 DNA: TGTGCCAGCAGTGACGGGACAGGGGGCAATGAGCAGTTCTTC
CDR3 protein: CASSDGTGGNEQFF

V gene: TRBV5-6
D gene: .
J gene: TRBJ1-4
clone size: .
CDR3 DNA: TGTGCCAGCAGCGGAACGGACAGTGGAGCAAATGAAAAACTGTTTTTT
CDR3 protein: CASSGTDSGANEKLFF

V gene: TRBV11-2
D gene: TRBD1
J gene: TRBJ2-3
clone size: .
CDR3 DNA: TGTGCCAGCAGCACAAAAGGGGGGACAGGGGCCACAGATACGCAGTATTTT
CDR3 protein: CASSTKGGTGATDTQYF

V gene: TRBV15
D gene: .
J gene: TRBJ2-3
clone size: .
CDR3 DNA: TGTGCCACCAGCAGAGAATCCAGGGAACACCCTAGCACAGATACGCAGTATTTT
CDR3 protein: CATSRESREHPSTDTQYF

V gene: TRBV6-6
D gene: TRBD1
J gene: TRBJ2-7
clone size: once
CDR3 DNA: TGTGCCAGCAGTTACAGCGGGACAGGGGATTCCTACGAGCAGTACTTC
CDR3 protein: CASSYSGTGDSYEQYF

V gene: TRBV5-1
D gene: .
J gene: TRBJ1-1
clone size: .
CDR3 DNA: TGCGCCAGCAGCCCCAGGAGGACGGCCGACTCGGAGAACACTGAAGCTTTCTTT
CDR3 protein: CASSPRRTADSENTEAFF

V gene: TRBV28
D gene: TRBD2
J gene: TRBJ2-2
clone size: .
CDR3 DNA: TGTGCCAGCAGGGGGACTAGCGGGAGTTCGCACACCGGGGAGCTGTTTTTT
CDR3 protein: CASRGTSGSSHTGELFF

V gene: TRBV7-8
D gene: .
J gene: TRBJ2-5
clone size: once
CDR3 DNA: TGTGCCAGCAGCTTACGCAGGGGAGAGAAGACCCAGTACTTC
CDR3 protein: CASSLRRGEKTQYF

V gene: TRBV15
D gene: TRBD1
J gene: TRBJ2-7
clone size: .
CDR3 DNA: TGTGCCACCAGCAAGGGACAGGGGGACACCTACGAGCAGTACTTC
CDR3 protein: CATSKGQGDTYEQYF

V gene: TRBV18
D gene: TRBD1
J gene: TRBJ2-7
clone size: .
CDR3 DNA: TGTGCCAGCTCACCGCCCGGGACAGGGAAAGGGGTTTACGAGCAGTACTTC
CDR3 protein: CASSPPGTGKGVYEQYF

V gene: TRBV10-2
D gene: .
J gene: TRBJ2-3
clone size: .
CDR3 DNA: TGCGCCAGTAAGCCGGGAGTTGGTGTTGCTGTTCCAGATACGCAGTATTTT
CDR3 protein: CASKPGVGVAVPDTQYF

V gene: TRBV2
D gene: .
J gene: TRBJ2-3
clone size: .
CDR3 DNA: TGTGCCAGCACAAGGACAGGCACAGATACGCAGTATTTT
CDR3 protein: CASTRTGTDTQYF

V gene: TRBV27
D gene: TRBD2
J gene: TRBJ2-7
clone size: .
CDR3 DNA: TGTGCCAGCAGTTTACCCCCCGGACTAGCGGGGGGCCTGGACGAGCAGTACTTC
CDR3 protein: CASSLPPGLAGGLDEQYF

V gene: TRBV5-5
D gene: .
J gene: TRBJ1-3
clone size: .
CDR3 DNA: TGTGCCAGCAGTTTTTACAGGGAGCGAAACACCATATATTTT
CDR3 protein: CASSFYRERNTIYF

V gene: TRBV6-1
D gene: TRBD1
J gene: TRBJ1-5
clone size: many
CDR3 DNA: TGTGCCAGCAGTGAAGGACAGGGGCCTCAGCCCCAGCATTTT
CDR3 protein: CASSEGQGPQPQHF

V gene: TRBV6-1
D gene: TRBD2
J gene: TRBJ2-7
clone size: .
CDR3 DNA: TGTGCCAGCAGTGAACCCCTAGCGGGGATCTACGAGCAGTACTTC
CDR3 protein: CASSEPLAGIYEQYF

V gene: TRBV19
D gene: TRBD2
J gene: TRBJ2-1
clone size: .
CDR3 DNA: TGTGCCAGTAGTAGTCTAGCGGAATCCTACAATGAGCAGTTCTTC
CDR3 protein: CASSSLAESYNEQFF

V gene: TRBV5-1
D gene: TRBD2
J gene: TRBJ2-2
clone size: .
CDR3 DNA: TGCGCCAGCAGCCACAGACTAGCGGGGGAGACCGGGGAGCTGTTTTTT
CDR3 protein: CASSHRLAGETGELFF

V gene: TRBV7-2
D gene: TRBD1
J gene: TRBJ1-2
clone size: .
CDR3 DNA: TGTGCCAGCAGCGAGGGACAGGCCCGTCTCTATGGCTACACCTTC
CDR3 protein: CASSEGQARLYGYTF

V gene: TRBV27
D gene: .
J gene: TRBJ2-3
clone size: .
CDR3 DNA: TGTGCCAGCAGTTGGGCGAGAAGCACAGATACGCAGTATTTT
CDR3 protein: CASSWARSTDTQYF

V gene: TRBV5-5
D gene: .
J gene: TRBJ1-1
clone size: .
CDR3 DNA: TGTGCCAGCAGCTTTAGTAACACTGAAGCTTTCTTT
CDR3 protein: CASSFSNTEAFF

V gene: TRBV7-9
D gene: TRBD2
J gene: TRBJ2-5
clone size: .
CDR3 DNA: TGTGCCAGCAGCAAACACGGAAGGGTCGGGGGGGCGAAGGAGACCCAGTACTTC
CDR3 protein: CASSKHGRVGGAKETQYF

V gene: TRBV5-4
D gene: TRBD2
J gene: TRBJ2-1
clone size: .
CDR3 DNA: TGTGCCAGCAGCTTAGACGTATCCGGGACTAGCGGGGGTGCTGAGCAGTTCTTC
CDR3 protein: CASSLDVSGTSGGAEQFF